This T cell receptor beta chain emerged from a study of T-cell memory formation after mild COVID-19. Study information: TCR clustering was largely donor specific.

General study results and limits: That cross-reactive memory joined was suggested by some responding clones appearing in pre-infection memory. The main location of contracting CD4+ clones was CM and EM, and that of contracting CD8+ clones was EMRA.

V was trimmed by 5 bases and J by 5 bases, leaving 12 bases between them. The V gene's germline CDR1 is SEHNR and CDR2 FQNEAQ (reference sequence). The CDR3 runs to 13 residues. TCRdb reprocessed the 5' RACE reads with MiXCR, giving one entry per CDR3 protein. Here the sample spans fewer than 700,000 distinct CDR3 sequences, about a fifth being singletons. A note on this clonotype: Its antigen is not known.

The chain has TRBV7-9 and TRBJ2-5; D remains ambiguous. The sample was PBMCs or a T cell subset sorted from them (not recorded which). This clonotype was obtained from an adult woman who had mild COVID-19 (a few samples of this study predate the infection). Cell type and time point are not known. CDR3 DNA sequence: TGTGCCAGCAGCCCCCTCTTGGGGGAGACCCAGTACTTC. This sequence encodes CASSPLLGETQYF.